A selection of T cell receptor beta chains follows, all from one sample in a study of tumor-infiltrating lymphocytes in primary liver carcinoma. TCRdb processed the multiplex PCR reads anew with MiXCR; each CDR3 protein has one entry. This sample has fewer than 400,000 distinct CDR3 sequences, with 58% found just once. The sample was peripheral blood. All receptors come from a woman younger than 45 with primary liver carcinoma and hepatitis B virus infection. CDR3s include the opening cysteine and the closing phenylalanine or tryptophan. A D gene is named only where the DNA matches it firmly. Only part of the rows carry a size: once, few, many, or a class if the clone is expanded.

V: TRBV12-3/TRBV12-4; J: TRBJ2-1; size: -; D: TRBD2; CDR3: CASVGRRNEQFF; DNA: TGTGCCAGCGTCGGGAGGAGAAATGAGCAGTTCTTC
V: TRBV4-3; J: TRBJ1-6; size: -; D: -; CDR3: CASSQDHLINSPLHF; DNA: TGCGCCAGCAGCCAAGATCACCTGATTAATTCACCCCTCCACTTT
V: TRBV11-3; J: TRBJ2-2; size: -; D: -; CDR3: CASSPARVSNTGELFF; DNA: TGTGCCAGCAGCCCTGCCCGGGTGTCGAACACCGGGGAGCTGTTTTTT
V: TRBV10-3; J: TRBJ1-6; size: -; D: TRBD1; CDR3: CAISERGLRGDNSPLHF; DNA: TGTGCCATCAGTGAAAGGGGGCTTAGGGGAGATAATTCACCCCTCCACTTT
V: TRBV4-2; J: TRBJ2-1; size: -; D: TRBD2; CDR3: CTSSQKDSRETKFF; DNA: TGTACCAGCAGCCAAAAGGATTCGCGGGAGACAAAGTTCTTC
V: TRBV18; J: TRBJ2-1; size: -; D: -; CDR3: CASSPGISSYDEQFF; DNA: TGTGCCAGCTCACCAGGGATAAGCTCCTACGATGAGCAGTTCTTC
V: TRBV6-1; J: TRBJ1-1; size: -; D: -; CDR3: CASSENRIPFF; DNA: TGTGCCAGCAGTGAAAACCGCATTCCTTTCTTT
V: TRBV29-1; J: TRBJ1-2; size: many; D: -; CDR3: CSVESYGYTF; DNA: TGCAGCGTTGAGAGCTATGGCTACACCTTC
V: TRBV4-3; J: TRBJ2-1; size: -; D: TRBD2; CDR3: CASSRRLADNNEQFF; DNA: TGCGCCAGCAGCCGTCGACTAGCGGACAACAATGAGCAGTTCTTC
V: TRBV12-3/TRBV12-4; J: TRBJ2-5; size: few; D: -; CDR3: CASSLDEGGQETQYF; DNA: TGTGCCAGCAGTTTAGATGAGGGGGGCCAAGAGACCCAGTACTTC
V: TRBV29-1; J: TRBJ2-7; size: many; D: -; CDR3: CSVELEYEQYF; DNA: TGCAGCGTTGAGTTGGAATACGAGCAGTACTTC
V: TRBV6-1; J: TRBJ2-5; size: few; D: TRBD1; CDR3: CASSGQGKGETQYF; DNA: TGTGCCAGCAGTGGACAGGGGAAGGGAGAGACCCAGTACTTC
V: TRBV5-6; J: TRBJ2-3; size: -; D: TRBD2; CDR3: CASSNRLAGLVWGSTDAQYF; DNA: TGTGCCAGCAGCAATCGACTAGCGGGATTGGTATGGGGTTCCACAGATGCGCAGTATTTT
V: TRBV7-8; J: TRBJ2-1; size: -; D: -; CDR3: CASSSYRAPSSYNEQFF; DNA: TGTGCCAGCAGCTCCTATAGGGCGCCGAGCTCCTACAATGAGCAGTTCTTC
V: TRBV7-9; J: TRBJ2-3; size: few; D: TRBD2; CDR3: CASTPSGLAGTTDTQYF; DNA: TGTGCCAGCACCCCCTCGGGGCTAGCGGGAACCACAGATACGCAGTATTTT
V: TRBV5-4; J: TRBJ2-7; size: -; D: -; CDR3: CASSFGLTGARSYEQYF; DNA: TGTGCCAGCAGCTTTGGACTAACGGGAGCCCGGAGCTACGAGCAGTACTTC
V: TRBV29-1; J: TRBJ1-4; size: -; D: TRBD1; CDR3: CSTWTGSSEKLFF; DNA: TGCAGCACTTGGACAGGGAGTAGTGAAAAACTGTTTTTT
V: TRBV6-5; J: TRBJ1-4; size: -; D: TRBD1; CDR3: CASSCRGGRNEKLFF; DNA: TGTGCCAGCAGTTGCAGGGGGGGCCGTAATGAAAAACTGTTTTTT
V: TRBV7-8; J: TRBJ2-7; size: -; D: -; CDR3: CASSLRTYDGEQYF; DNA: TGTGCCAGCAGCTTGCGGACATATGACGGGGAGCAGTACTTC
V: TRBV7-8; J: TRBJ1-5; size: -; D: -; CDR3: CASSLGSGTINQPQRF; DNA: TGTGCCAGCAGCTTAGGATCAGGGACCATCAATCAGCCCCAGCGTTTT
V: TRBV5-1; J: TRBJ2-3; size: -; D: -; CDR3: CASSLRIDTQYF; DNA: TGCGCCAGCAGCCTGCGCATAGATACGCAGTATTTT
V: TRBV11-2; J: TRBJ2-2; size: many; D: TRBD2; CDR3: CASSPLGGRDWSGELFF; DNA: TGTGCCAGCAGCCCCCTGGGGGGGAGAGACTGGTCCGGGGAGCTGTTTTTT
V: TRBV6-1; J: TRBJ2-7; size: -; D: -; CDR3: CASSEESYEQYF; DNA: TGTGCCAGCAGTGAAGAGTCCTACGAGCAGTACTTC
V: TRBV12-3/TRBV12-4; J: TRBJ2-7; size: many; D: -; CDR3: CASSSPGPRQYEQYF; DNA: TGTGCCAGCAGTTCTCCGGGACCCCGCCAATACGAGCAGTACTTC
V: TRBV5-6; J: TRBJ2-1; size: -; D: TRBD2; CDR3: CASSMQPAGAYNEQFF; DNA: TGTGCCAGCAGCATGCAGCCAGCGGGAGCTTACAATGAGCAGTTCTTC
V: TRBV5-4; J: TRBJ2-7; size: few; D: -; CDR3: CASSLDALDEQYF; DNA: TGTGCCAGCAGCTTGGACGCCCTCGACGAGCAGTACTTC
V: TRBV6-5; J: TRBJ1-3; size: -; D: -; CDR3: CASSLGGIANTIYF; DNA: TGTGCCAGCAGTTTAGGGGGAATTGCAAACACCATATATTTT
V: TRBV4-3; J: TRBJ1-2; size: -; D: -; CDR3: CASSQDSTGMGTKGYTF; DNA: TGCGCCAGCAGCCAAGATAGTACAGGGATGGGCACAAAGGGCTACACCTTC
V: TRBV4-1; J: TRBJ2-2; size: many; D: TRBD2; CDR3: CASSQVTAGRSGELFF; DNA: TGCGCCAGCAGCCAAGTGACAGCGGGAAGGTCCGGGGAGCTGTTTTTT
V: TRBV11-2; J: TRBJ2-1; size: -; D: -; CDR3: CASRTTADPNNNEQFF; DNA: TGTGCCAGCAGAACTACCGCCGACCCAAACAACAATGAGCAGTTCTTC
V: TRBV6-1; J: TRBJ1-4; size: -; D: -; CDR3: CASRENGHEKLFF; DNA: TGTGCCAGCAGAGAAAATGGACATGAAAAACTGTTTTTT
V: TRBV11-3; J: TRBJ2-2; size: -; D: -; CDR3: CANEAGLYTGELFF; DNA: TGTGCCAACGAGGCGGGCCTGTACACCGGGGAGCTGTTTTTT